This T cell receptor (beta chain) was sequenced for a study of OX40 agonist ivuxolimab in advanced cancers. On the study more broadly: All patients had ivuxolimab intravenously every 2 weeks at 0.01 to 10 mg/kg.

About this clone: The antigen remains unidentified.

Measured with immunoSEQ multiplex PCR; TCRdb has only the in-frame clones, and not every one. The data contain 20,000 to 25,000 clones, roughly 72% of them singletons. The study, taken as a whole, reports: Clonal expansion by week 6 occurred in CD4+ and CD8+ blood T cells (at 0.1 to 3.0 mg/kg). Among patients with partial responses at 0.1-3.0 mg/kg, clonal expansion was among the lowest.

The CDR3 has 14 residues. Trimming removed 7 bases at V and 0 bases at J, with 10 bases between. Germline V gene lookup returns CDR1 MNHNS and CDR2 SASEGT. The receptor was derived from an adult with an advanced solid tumor such as melanoma, head and neck, liver or kidney cancer. Here the sequenced sample was CD4+ or CD8+ T cells sorted from blood, taken in a trial of the OX40 agonist ivuxolimab. This chain joins TRBV6-1 and TRBJ2-1; D is undetermined. The CDR3 DNA is TGTGCCAGCATCAGCGCTAGCTCCTACAATGAGCAGTTCTTC. Amino acid sequence: CASISASSYNEQFF.